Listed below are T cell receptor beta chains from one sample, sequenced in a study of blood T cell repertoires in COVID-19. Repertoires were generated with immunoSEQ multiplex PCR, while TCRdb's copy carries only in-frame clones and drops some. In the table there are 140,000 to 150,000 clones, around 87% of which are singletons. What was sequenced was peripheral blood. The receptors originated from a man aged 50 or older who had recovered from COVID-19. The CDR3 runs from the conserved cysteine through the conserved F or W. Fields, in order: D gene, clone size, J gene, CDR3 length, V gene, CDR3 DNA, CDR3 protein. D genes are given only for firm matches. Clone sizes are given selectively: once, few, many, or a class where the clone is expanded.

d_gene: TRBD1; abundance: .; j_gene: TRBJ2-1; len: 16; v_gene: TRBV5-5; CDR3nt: TGTGCCAGCAGCTTACCGGGACAGGGATCCTACAATGAGCAGTTCTTC; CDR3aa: CASSLPGQGSYNEQFF
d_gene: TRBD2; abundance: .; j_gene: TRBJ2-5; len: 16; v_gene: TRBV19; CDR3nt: TGTGCCAGTAGTATAGGTAGCGGGGGGGCTGGGGAGACCCAGTACTTC; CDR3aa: CASSIGSGGAGETQYF
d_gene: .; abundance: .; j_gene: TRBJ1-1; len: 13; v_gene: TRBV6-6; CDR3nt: TGTGCCAGCAGTTTACCTCAGGGATTTGAAGCTTTCTTT; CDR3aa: CASSLPQGFEAFF
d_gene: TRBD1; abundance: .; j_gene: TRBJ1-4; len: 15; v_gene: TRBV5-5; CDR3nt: TGTGCCAGCAGCTTGTCATGGGACAGGGCTGAAAAACTGTTTTTT; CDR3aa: CASSLSWDRAEKLFF
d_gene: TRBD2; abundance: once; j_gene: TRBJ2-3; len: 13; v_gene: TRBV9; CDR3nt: TGTGCCAGCAGCGAACGGGGGGACGATACGCAGTATTTT; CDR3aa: CASSERGDDTQYF
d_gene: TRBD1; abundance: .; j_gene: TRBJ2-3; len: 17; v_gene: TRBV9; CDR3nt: TGTGCCAGCAGCGTAAACCCGACCGGGACAGGGGCGGATACGCAGTATTTT; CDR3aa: CASSVNPTGTGADTQYF
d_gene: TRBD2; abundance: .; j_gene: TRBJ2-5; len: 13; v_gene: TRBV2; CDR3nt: TGTGCCAGCGGCTCGGGCGGGGGGCAGACCCAGTACTTC; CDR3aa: CASGSGGGQTQYF
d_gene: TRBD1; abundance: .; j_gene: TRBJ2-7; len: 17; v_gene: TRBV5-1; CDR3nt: TGCGCCAGCAGCGCACTGGAGAGGGGGCCTAGCTCCTACGAGCAGTACTTC; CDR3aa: CASSALERGPSSYEQYF
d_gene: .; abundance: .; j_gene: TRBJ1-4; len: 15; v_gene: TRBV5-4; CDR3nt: TGTGCCAGCAGCTCGGACTCCACTCCTGCAAGGAAACTGTTTTTT; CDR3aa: CASSSDSTPARKLFF
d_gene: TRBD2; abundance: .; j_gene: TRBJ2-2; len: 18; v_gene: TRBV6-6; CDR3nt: TGTGCCAGCAGTCCCTCACTGGGCGGGGGGCCACACACCGGGGAGCTGTTTTTT; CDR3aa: CASSPSLGGGPHTGELFF
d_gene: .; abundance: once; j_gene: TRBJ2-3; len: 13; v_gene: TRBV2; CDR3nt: TGTGCCAGCAGTCGTGCCCCAGGGGACCCGCAGTATTTT; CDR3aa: CASSRAPGDPQYF
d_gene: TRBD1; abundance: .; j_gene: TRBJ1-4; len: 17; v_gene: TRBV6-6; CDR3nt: TGTGCCAGCAGTCCACGGGACAGGTTGCAAACTAATGAAAAACTGTTTTTT; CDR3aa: CASSPRDRLQTNEKLFF
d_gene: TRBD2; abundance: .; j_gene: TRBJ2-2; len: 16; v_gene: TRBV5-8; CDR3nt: TGTGCCAGCAGCTTGGAAGCGGGGGGGAGGACCGGGGAGCTGTTTTTT; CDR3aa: CASSLEAGGRTGELFF
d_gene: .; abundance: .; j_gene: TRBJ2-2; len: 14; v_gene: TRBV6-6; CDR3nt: TGTGCCAGCAGTTACACGCAGGGCTTTGGGGAGCTGTTTTTT; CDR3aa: CASSYTQGFGELFF
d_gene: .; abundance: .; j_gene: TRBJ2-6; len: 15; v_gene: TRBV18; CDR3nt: TGTGCCAGCTCACCGCTGGGAGCTGGGGCCAACGTCCTGACTTTC; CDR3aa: CASSPLGAGANVLTF
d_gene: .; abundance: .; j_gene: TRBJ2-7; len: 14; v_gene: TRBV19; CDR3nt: TGTGCCAGTAGAGGGCAGGGAAGCTCCTACGAGCAGTACTTC; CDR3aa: CASRGQGSSYEQYF
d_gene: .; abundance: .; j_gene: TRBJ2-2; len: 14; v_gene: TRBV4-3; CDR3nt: TGCGCCAGCAGCCAAGATCGGGTCACCGGGGAGCTGTTTTTT; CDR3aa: CASSQDRVTGELFF
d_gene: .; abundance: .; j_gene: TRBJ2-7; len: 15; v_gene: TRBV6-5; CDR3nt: TGTGCCAGCAGTCAGGCGGCAGGGTGGTCCTACGAGCAGTACTTC; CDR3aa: CASSQAAGWSYEQYF
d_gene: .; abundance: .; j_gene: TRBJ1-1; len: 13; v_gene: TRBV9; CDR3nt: TGTGCCAGCAGCGCTGGGGGGGGCACTGAAGCTTTCTTT; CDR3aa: CASSAGGGTEAFF
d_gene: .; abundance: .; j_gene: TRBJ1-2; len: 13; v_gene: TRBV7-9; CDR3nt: TGTGCCAGCAGCAACCGGGACAAATATGGCTACACCTTC; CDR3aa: CASSNRDKYGYTF
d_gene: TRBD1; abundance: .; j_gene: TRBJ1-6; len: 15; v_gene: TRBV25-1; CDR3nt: TGTGCCAGCAGTGGACGGACAGGGCAGATTTCACCCCTCCACTTT; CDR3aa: CASSGRTGQISPLHF
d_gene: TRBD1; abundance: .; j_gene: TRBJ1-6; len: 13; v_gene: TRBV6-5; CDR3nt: TGTGCCAGCATAGACAGGGGTATGTCACCCCTCCACTTT; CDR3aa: CASIDRGMSPLHF
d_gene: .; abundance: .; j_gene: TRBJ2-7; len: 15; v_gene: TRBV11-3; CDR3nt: TGTGCCAGCAGCTCGATACATTCGCCCCTCTACGAGCAGTACTTC; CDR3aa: CASSSIHSPLYEQYF
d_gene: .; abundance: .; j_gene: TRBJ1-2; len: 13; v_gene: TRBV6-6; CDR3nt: TGTGCCAGCAGTTCTATCGCCGACTATGGCTACACCTTC; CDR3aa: CASSSIADYGYTF
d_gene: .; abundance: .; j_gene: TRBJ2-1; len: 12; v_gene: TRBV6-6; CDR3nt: TGTGCCAGCACTACTGCGGCGGATGAGCAGTTCTTC; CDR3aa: CASTTAADEQFF
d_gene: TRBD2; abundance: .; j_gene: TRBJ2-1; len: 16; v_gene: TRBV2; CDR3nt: TGTGCCAGCAGTGGTACTAGCGGGGGACACTACAATGAGCAGTTCTTC; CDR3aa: CASSGTSGGHYNEQFF
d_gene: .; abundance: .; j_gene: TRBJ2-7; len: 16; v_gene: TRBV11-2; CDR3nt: TGTGCCAGCAGCTTAGCGGGACAACCAGGAGGCTACGAGCAGTACTTC; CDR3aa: CASSLAGQPGGYEQYF
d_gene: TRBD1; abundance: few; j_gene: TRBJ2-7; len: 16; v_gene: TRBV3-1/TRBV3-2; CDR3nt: TGTGCCAGCAGCCAACGACAGGGGGCCCACTCCTACGAGCAGTACTTC; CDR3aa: CASSQRQGAHSYEQYF
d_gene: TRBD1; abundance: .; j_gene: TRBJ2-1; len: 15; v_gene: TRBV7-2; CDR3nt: TGTGCCAGCAGTCTCGTAGCGGACAGGGTCGATGAGCAGTTCTTC; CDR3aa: CASSLVADRVDEQFF
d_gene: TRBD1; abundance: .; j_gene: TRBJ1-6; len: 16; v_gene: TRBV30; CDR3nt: TGTGCCTGGAGTGCACCTACGGGACAGATTAATTCACCCCTCCACTTT; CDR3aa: CAWSAPTGQINSPLHF
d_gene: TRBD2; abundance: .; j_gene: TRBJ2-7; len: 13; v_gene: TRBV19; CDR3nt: TGTGCCAGTAGTGGGAGGGGCTCCTACGAGCAGTACTTC; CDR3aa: CASSGRGSYEQYF
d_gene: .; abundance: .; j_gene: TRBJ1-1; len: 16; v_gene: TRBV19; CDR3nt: TGTGCCAGTAGCCTCGCTGCGCGGCAGGGTAACACTGAAGCTTTCTTT; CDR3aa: CASSLAARQGNTEAFF